This T cell receptor (beta chain) originates from a study of T cell responses to AZD1222 COVID-19 vaccine. Study-wide results and limits: Reportedly, nearly half the spike-specific TCRs target unmutated variant regions. The donor cohort was predominantly white British with a female majority, and clonal diversity may have been underestimated.

The V end lost 3 bases, the J end lost 2 bases, and 15 bases lay between the germline ends. The CDR3 has 15 amino acids. Germline V gene data show CDR1 as DFQATT and CDR2 as SNEGSKA (reference sequence). Measured with immunoSEQ multiplex PCR; TCRdb has only the in-frame clones, and not every one. Of some 55,000 clones listed, around 89% are singletons. For this clone: Its antigen is unidentified.

The TCR comes from an adult in good health. The sequenced sample was peripheral blood, obtained on day 0 of AZD1222 vaccination. This chain uses TRBV20-1 with TRBJ2-3; D may be TRBD1 (5 bases). The CDR3 loop reads CSASSRQGVTDTQYF. The CDR3 DNA reads as TGCAGTGCTAGTTCCAGGCAGGGCGTCACAGATACGCAGTATTTT.